The clone carrying this T cell receptor (beta chain) occurred once. Measured with immunoSEQ multiplex PCR; TCRdb has only the in-frame clones, and not every one. The sample yields approximately 52,000 clones, 85% to 95% seen once. Germline CDR1 and CDR2: MGHDK and SYGVNS. This CDR3 spans 15 amino acids. V trimming: 3 bases; J trimming: 2 bases; junction bases outside the gene matches: 4. The data were taken from a study of T cell changes during pregnancy in multiple sclerosis. The chain links TRBV25-1 to TRBJ1-2; 9 bases match TRBD1. The starting material was CD4+ T cells from peripheral blood mononuclear cells, obtained in the third trimester of pregnancy. The sequence was obtained from a female donor with multiple sclerosis, enrolled in a pregnancy study. The CDR3 loop is CASSEPGTGNYGYTF. The CDR3 DNA sequence: TGTGCCAGCAGTGAGCCCGGGACAGGGAACTATGGCTACACCTTC.